Following are 21 T cell receptor beta chains from one sample sequenced in a study of blood T cell repertoires in COVID-19. Method: immunoSEQ multiplex PCR; TCRdb's copy keeps in-frame clones and lacks some. The sample holds tens of thousands of clones, just over 85% seen once. The specimen was peripheral blood. The receptors shown here come from a man aged 60 to 75 with acute or convalescent COVID-19.

The V call is TRBV5-1, the J call TRBJ1-5, with D possibly TRBD1 on 5 matching bases. CDR1 is SGHRS and CDR2 is YFSETQ in the germline V gene. Trimming took off 7 bases at V and 1 base at J, with 12 bases between the two ends. This CDR3 is 14 amino acids long. The CDR3 sequence is CASRQGTSNQPQHF. CDR3 nucleotide sequence: TGCGCCAGCCGCCAGGGAACGAGCAATCAGCCCCAGCATTTT.

The genes are TRBV2 and TRBJ1-2; D gene unclear. The CDR3 length is 13 residues. CDR1 and CDR2 (germline): SNHLY, FYNNEI. V lost 4 bases and J lost 8, with 14 bases in between. The CDR3: CASSGVGGVGYTF. The CDR3 DNA follows: TGTGCCAGCAGTGGAGTGGGCGGGGTCGGCTACACCTTC.

The rearrangement links TRBV6-5 to TRBJ1-3; TRBD1 might be the D (6 bases). The CDR3 totals 15 residues. Germline V gene lookup returns CDR1 MNHEY and CDR2 SVGAGI. With 7 bases removed from V and 3 bases from J, the gap between germline ends came to 16 bases. CDR3 region: CASTPGGAGGNTIYF. CDR3 bases: TGTGCCAGCACCCCGGGGGGGGCCGGTGGAAACACCATATATTTT.

The CDR3 region is CASSRQQNTEAFF. DNA of the CDR3: TGCGCCAGCAGTCGACAGCAGAACACTGAAGCTTTCTTT. The chain is built from TRBV4-1 and TRBJ1-1; D possibly corresponds to TRBD1 (5 bases). From germline, CDR1 is MGHRA and CDR2 YSYEKL. Deletions cut 6 bases from V and 1 base from J, with 9 bases between. The CDR3 covers 13 residues.

The sample holds one count of this clone. The chain combines TRBV7-6 with TRBJ2-7; D is possibly TRBD1 (7 bases). The germline V gene encodes CDR1 SGHVS and CDR2 FNYEAQ. V was shortened by 4 bases and J by 3 bases, with 16 bases between the two germline ends. The length of the CDR3 is 15 residues. CDR3 DNA sequence: TGTGCCAGCAGCTCGCAGGGGGGAGGCCTCTACGAGCAGTACTTC. Its protein is CASSSQGGGLYEQYF.

CDR3 nucleotides: TGTGCCAGCAGCCAGAACCTCAGACAGAACTATGGCTACACCTTC. Its protein is CASSQNLRQNYGYTF. V usage is TRBV3-1 (or the pseudogene TRBV3-2) and J usage is TRBJ1-2; D is perhaps TRBD1 (5 bases). V lost 3 bases to trimming and J lost 2 bases, with 13 bases between them. CDR3 size: 15 residues. The germline V gene encodes CDR1 LGHDT and CDR2 YNNKEL (reference sequence).

This clone has more than one count but fewer than ten. The V gene is TRBV5-5, the J gene TRBJ2-2, with 9 bases matching TRBD2. Losses at the gene ends were 4 bases for V and 3 bases for J; bases not matched to a gene: 7. The germline V gene encodes CDR1 SGHKS and CDR2 YYEKEE (reference sequence). This CDR3 has 16 amino acids. The CDR3 is CASSPHSGSDTGELFF. The DNA for the CDR3 is TGTGCCAGCAGCCCGCATAGCGGGAGCGACACCGGGGAGCTGTTTTTT.

The chain has TRBV4-2 and TRBJ1-5; D might be TRBD1 (6 bases). V shed 4 bases and J shed 12 bases, with 19 bases lying between them. The CDR3 sequence is 14 residues long. The germline V gene has CDR1 LGHNA and CDR2 YNFKEQ. The DNA of the CDR3 is TGTGCCAGCAGCCTGGGTCGGGGGGCTTACCGCCAGCATTTT. It is translated as CASSLGRGAYRQHF.

This chain uses TRBV5-1 with TRBJ2-1, with D perhaps matching TRBD2 (5 bases). This CDR3 has 15 residues. V dropped 0 bases and J dropped 7 bases, with 14 bases sitting between them. In germline, CDR1 is SGHRS, CDR2 YFSETQ. This CDR3 is CASSLGSSRGNEQFF. The CDR3 DNA sequence: TGCGCCAGCAGCTTGGGAAGCTCCCGAGGGAATGAGCAGTTCTTC.

The CDR3 sequence is CASTPVGGDEKLFF. The CDR3 DNA reads TGTGCCAGCACCCCTGTGGGGGGGGATGAAAAACTGTTTTTT. This chain uses TRBV21-1 with TRBJ1-4. TRBV21-1 is noted as a pseudogene. The CDR3 is made up of 14 amino acids.

This rearrangement joins TRBV28 to TRBJ2-1; a possible D gene is TRBD1 (6 bases). Germline CDR1 reads MDHEN; CDR2 reads SYDVKM. The CDR3 has 15 residues. V gave up 8 bases and J gave up 1 base, with 15 bases separating them. This CDR3 reads CASRTQGKSYNEQFF. The DNA for the CDR3 is TGTGCCAGCCGAACTCAGGGGAAATCCTACAATGAGCAGTTCTTC.

This sequence joins TRBV7-2 and TRBJ1-3; 10 positions match TRBD1. With V trimmed by 6 bases and J by 2 bases, 4 bases remained unmatched. The CDR3 runs 15 residues. Germline CDR1 is SGHTA and CDR2 is FQGNSA. This CDR3 is CASRPDRGPGNTIYF. As DNA, the CDR3 is TGTGCCAGCAGACCAGACAGGGGGCCTGGAAACACCATATATTTT.

The gene calls are TRBV5-6 and TRBJ2-3; 9 positions match TRBD1. V shed 6 bases and J 1 base; nucleotides not matched to a gene: 3. The V gene's germline CDR1 is SGHDT and CDR2 YYEEEE. This CDR3 is built from 14 residues. DNA of the CDR3: TGTGCCAGCACCCGGACAGGGGGCACAGATACGCAGTATTTT. It translates to CASTRTGGTDTQYF.

The rearrangement joins TRBV7-9 to TRBJ1-2; maybe TRBD1 (6 bases). The CDR3 loop spans 14 amino acids. V lost 3 bases and J 7 bases, leaving 15 bases between the germline ends. Germline values: CDR1 SEHNR, CDR2 FQNEAQ (reference sequence). The CDR3 loop reads CASSFKGDKFGYTF. The CDR3 DNA sequence: TGTGCCAGCAGCTTTAAGGGGGATAAGTTTGGCTACACCTTC.

The chain is built from TRBV9 and TRBJ2-1, with 14 bases identical to TRBD2. The CDR3 totals 17 residues. V shed 2 bases, J shed 8 bases, and the junction held 9 bases outside the gene matches. Germline V gene data show CDR1 as SGDLS and CDR2 as YYNGEE. This CDR3 is CASSVSTGTSGSYEQFF. The CDR3 bases are TGTGCCAGCAGCGTTAGCACCGGGACTAGCGGGAGTTATGAGCAGTTCTTC.

This clone was recorded once. One junction end does not reproduce the germline sequence, and a read error may be involved. V is TRBV7-7 and J is TRBJ2-3, with TRBD2 matching 8 bases. There are 15 residues in the CDR3. The V gene's germline CDR1 is SSHAT and CDR2 FNYEAQ (reference sequence). The DNA of the CDR3 is TGTGCTAGCAGCTTAGCGGGGTTAGCGGGAGATACGCAGTATTTT. Encoded protein: CASSLAGLAGDTQYF.

The chain combines TRBV18 with TRBJ2-2, with D possibly TRBD1 on 5 matching bases. The CDR3 is 13 amino acids. V was clipped by 8 bases and J by 2 bases, with 9 bases between them. Germline CDR1 and CDR2: KGHSH and LQKENI. Here the CDR3 DNA reads TGTGCCAGCATGACAGTAAACACCGGGGAGCTGTTTTTT. It codes for CASMTVNTGELFF.

This chain connects TRBV28 to TRBJ1-5; possibly TRBD1 for D (6 bases). Germline CDR1 MDHEN, CDR2 SYDVKM. Between the trimmed V and J ends, which lost 2 bases and 7 bases, there was a span of 9 bases. This CDR3 region has 13 residues. The CDR3 is CASSLQGRQPQHF. In DNA, the CDR3 is TGTGCCAGCAGTTTACAGGGGCGACAGCCCCAGCATTTT. Based on the CDR3 plus reference TRBV28 and TRBJ1-5, the full variable domain is DVKVTQSSRYLVKRTGEKVFLECVQDMDHENMFWYRQDPGLGLRLIYFSYDVKMKEKGDIPEGYSVSREKKERFSLILESASTNQTSMYLCASSLQGRQPQHFGDGTRLSIL.

In its sample, this clone was seen once. The V gene is TRBV11-2, the J gene TRBJ1-1; D ambiguous. Trimming stripped 5 bases from V and 3 bases from J, with 13 bases between. This CDR3 has 14 residues. The germline CDR1 and CDR2 sequences are SGHAT and FQNNGV. Written as DNA, the CDR3 is TGTGCCAGCAGCCTACCCCAGGTGGACACTGAAGCTTTCTTT. Amino acids: CASSLPQVDTEAFF. The full variable domain, in which reference TRBV11-2 and TRBJ1-1 provide the parts outside the CDR3, is EAGVAQSPRYKIIEKRQSVAFWCNPISGHATLYWYQQILGQGPKLLIQFQNNGVVDDSQLPKDRFSAERLKGVDSTLKIQPAKLEDSAVYLCASSLPQVDTEAFFGQGTRLTVV.

The genes are TRBV20-1 and TRBJ2-2, with TRBD2 matching over 12 bases. The CDR3 extends over 16 amino acids. V lost 3 bases to trimming and J lost 6 bases; unmatched junction nucleotides: 8. Germline CDR1 and CDR2: DFQATT and SNEGSKA (reference sequence). CDR3 nucleotides: TGCAGTGCTAGTAGGCTAGCGGGAGGGCGGGCCGGGGAGCTGTTTTTT. The encoded protein is CSASRLAGGRAGELFF.

The chain combines TRBV7-9 with TRBJ2-7, with D maybe TRBD1 (6 bases). The CDR3 has 13 residues. Looked up from germline, CDR1 is SEHNR and CDR2 is FQNEAQ (reference sequence). Trimming left V 4 bases short and J 3 bases short, with 10 bases between. Here the CDR3 reads CASSSGGGYEQYF. CDR3 DNA: TGTGCCAGCAGCTCTGGGGGCGGCTACGAGCAGTACTTC.